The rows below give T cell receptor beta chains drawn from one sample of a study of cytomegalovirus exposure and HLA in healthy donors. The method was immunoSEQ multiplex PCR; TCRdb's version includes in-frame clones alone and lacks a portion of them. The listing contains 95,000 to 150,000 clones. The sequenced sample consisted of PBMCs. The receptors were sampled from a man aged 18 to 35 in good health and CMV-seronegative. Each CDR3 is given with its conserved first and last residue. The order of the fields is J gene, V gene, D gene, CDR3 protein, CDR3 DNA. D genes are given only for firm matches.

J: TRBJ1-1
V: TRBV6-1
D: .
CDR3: CASSGIRRVNTEAFF
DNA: TGTGCCAGCAGTGGTATTCGACGGGTTAACACTGAAGCTTTCTTT

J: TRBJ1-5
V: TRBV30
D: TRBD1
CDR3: CAWSVRVGTGDNQPQHF
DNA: TGTGCCTGGAGTGTACGGGTCGGCACAGGGGATAATCAGCCCCAGCATTTT

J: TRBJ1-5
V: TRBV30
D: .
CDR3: CAWSRDIANQPQHF
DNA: TGTGCCTGGAGTCGGGACATCGCCAATCAGCCCCAGCATTTT

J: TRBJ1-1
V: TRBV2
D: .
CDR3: CATELQRNTEAFF
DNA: TGTGCCACGGAATTACAGAGGAACACTGAAGCTTTCTTT

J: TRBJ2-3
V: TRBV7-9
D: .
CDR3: CASSFGEDTQYF
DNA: TGTGCCAGCAGCTTCGGGGAAGATACGCAGTATTTT

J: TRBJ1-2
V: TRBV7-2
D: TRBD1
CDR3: CASSLGPPGQGGGYTF
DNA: TGTGCCAGCAGCTTAGGGCCACCGGGACAGGGGGGTGGCTACACCTTC

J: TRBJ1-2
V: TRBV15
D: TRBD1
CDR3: CATSRGGWNRGLYGYTF
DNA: TGTGCCACCAGCAGAGGGGGGTGGAACAGGGGACTTTATGGCTACACCTTC

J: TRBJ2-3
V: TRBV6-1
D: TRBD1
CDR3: CASSRDRVKTDTQYF
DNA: TGTGCCAGCAGTCGGGACAGGGTGAAAACAGATACGCAGTATTTT

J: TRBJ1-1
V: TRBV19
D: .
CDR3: CASSIFQGNTEAFF
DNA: TGTGCCAGTAGTATTTTTCAGGGTAACACTGAAGCTTTCTTT

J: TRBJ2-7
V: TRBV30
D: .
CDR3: CASDSESSYEQYF
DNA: TGTGCCTCAGACAGCGAAAGCTCCTACGAGCAGTACTTC

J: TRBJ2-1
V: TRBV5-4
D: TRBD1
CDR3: CASSPRDREIDEQFF
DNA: TGTGCCAGCAGCCCCCGGGACAGGGAGATCGATGAGCAGTTCTTC

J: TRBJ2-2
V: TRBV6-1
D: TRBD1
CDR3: CASSGGDRVTGELFF
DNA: TGTGCCAGCAGCGGTGGGGACAGGGTAACCGGGGAGCTGTTTTTT

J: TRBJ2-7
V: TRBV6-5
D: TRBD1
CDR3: CASSGPGQGIYEQYF
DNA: TGTGCCAGCAGTGGACCGGGACAGGGGATTTACGAGCAGTACTTC

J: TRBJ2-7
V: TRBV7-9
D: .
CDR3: CASSITGSSSYEQYF
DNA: TGTGCCAGCAGCATTACAGGCTCTAGCTCCTACGAGCAGTACTTC

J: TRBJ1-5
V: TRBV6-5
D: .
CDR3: CASSYHPDSNQPQHF
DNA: TGTGCCAGCAGTTACCACCCAGATAGCAATCAGCCCCAGCATTTT

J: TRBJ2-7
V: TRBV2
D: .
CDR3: CATNSQGRDEQYF
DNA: TGTGCCACCAACAGCCAGGGAAGGGACGAGCAGTACTTC

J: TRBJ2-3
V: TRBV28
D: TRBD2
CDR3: CASSSPSGGTDTQYF
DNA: TGTGCCAGCAGTTCGCCTAGCGGGGGCACAGATACGCAGTATTTT

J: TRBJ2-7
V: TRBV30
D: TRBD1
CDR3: CASHRDSSYEQYF
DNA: TGTGCCTCTCACCGGGACAGCTCCTACGAGCAGTACTTC

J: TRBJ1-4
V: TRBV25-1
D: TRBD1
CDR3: CASSEHLRGPNEKLFF
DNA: TGTGCCAGCAGTGAACACCTCAGGGGGCCTAATGAAAAACTGTTTTTT

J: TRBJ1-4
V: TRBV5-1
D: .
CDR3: CASSFIPGTLATNEKLFF
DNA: TGCGCCAGCAGCTTTATCCCAGGGACACTTGCAACTAATGAAAAACTGTTTTTT

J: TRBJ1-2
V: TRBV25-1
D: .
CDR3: CASRNLPYGYTF
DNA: TGTGCCAGCAGAAACTTACCCTATGGCTACACCTTC

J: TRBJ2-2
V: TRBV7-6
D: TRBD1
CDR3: CASSFRYGQGITGELFF
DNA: TGTGCCAGCAGCTTCAGATACGGACAGGGGATCACCGGGGAGCTGTTTTTT

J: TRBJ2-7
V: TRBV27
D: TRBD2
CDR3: CASSTIAGSLHEQYF
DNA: TGTGCCAGCAGTACTATAGCGGGAAGTCTCCACGAGCAGTACTTC